One sample yielded the 29 T cell receptor beta chains listed below, sequenced in a study of control samples from healthy donors and cancer patients. TCRdb keeps only in-frame clones here, not all; method: immunoSEQ multiplex PCR. The table records about 150,000 clones, about nine tenths of them present only once. Sequenced material: blood. The receptors come from a woman aged 40 to 55 in good health.

J is TRBJ2-7 and V is TRBV18; tentatively, D is TRBD1 or TRBD2 (5 bases each). CDR1 KGHSH and CDR2 LQKENI come from the germline V gene. Trimming shortened V by 4 bases and J by 0 bases, and 16 bases separated the two germline ends. This CDR3 has 16 amino acids. In DNA, the CDR3 is TGTGCCAGCTCACAGAATAAAGGGGAGAGCTCCTACGAGCAGTACTTC. It is translated as CASSQNKGESSYEQYF.

This chain joins TRBV9 and TRBJ2-5; 9 bases match TRBD2. Germline assignment: CDR1 SGDLS and CDR2 YYNGEE. V lost 0 bases and J lost 5; bases outside the gene matches: 14. The CDR3 length is 18 residues. Here the CDR3 reads CASSVDPISAGGRETQYF. The CDR3 coding sequence is TGTGCCAGCAGCGTAGACCCGATCTCGGCGGGGGGGCGTGAGACCCAGTACTTC.

This clone was recorded once. This sequence joins TRBV7-2 and TRBJ2-3; D might be TRBD1 or TRBD2, each matching 5 bases. The CDR3 has 16 amino acids. V was pared by 1 base and J by 5 bases, with 16 bases between. The germline V gene encodes CDR1 SGHTA and CDR2 FQGNSA. CDR3 DNA: TGTGCCAGCAGCTTAGATTGGGACGGGGAAAGAGATACGCAGTATTTT. It specifies CASSLDWDGERDTQYF.

This clone was seen once. This chain connects TRBV7-8 to TRBJ2-5; TRBD2 might be the D (7 bases). Germline V gene data show CDR1 as SGHVS and CDR2 as FQNEAQ. This CDR3 is 17 amino acids long. The V end was cut by 1 base, the J end by 3 bases, with 18 bases between. The CDR3 loop reads CASSLGRGANTEETQYF. For the CDR3, the DNA is TGTGCCAGCAGCTTAGGCCGGGGGGCAAACACGGAAGAGACCCAGTACTTC.

This chain uses TRBV28 with TRBJ2-7, with D uncertain. The V end was cut by 2 bases, the J end by 2 bases, with 10 bases between. CDR3 length: 14 residues. The germline V gene has CDR1 MDHEN and CDR2 SYDVKM. CDR3 DNA: TGTGCCAGCAGTTTAGGAGCAGGACCCTACGAGCAGTACTTC. The encoded protein is CASSLGAGPYEQYF. Full variable domain (outside the CDR3, taken from reference TRBV28 and TRBJ2-7): DVKVTQSSRYLVKRTGEKVFLECVQDMDHENMFWYRQDPGLGLRLIYFSYDVKMKEKGDIPEGYSVSREKKERFSLILESASTNQTSMYLCASSLGAGPYEQYFGPGTRLTVT.

The chain couples TRBV27 to TRBJ1-5; D possibly corresponds to TRBD1 (6 bases). Per germline, CDR1 MNHEY and CDR2 SMNVEV (reference sequence). The CDR3 contains 13 residues. V lost 4 bases, J lost 4 bases, and 8 bases lay in between. As DNA, the CDR3 is TGTGCCAGCAGTTCCGGGACAAATCAGCCCCAGCATTTT. It translates to CASSSGTNQPQHF.

The chain recombines TRBV28 with TRBJ1-2; weak D call: TRBD1 (6 bases). CDR3 length: 14 amino acids. Trimming took 7 bases from V and 4 from J, leaving 16 bases between them. CDR1 and CDR2 from the germline V gene are MDHEN and SYDVKM. CDR3: CASTTMGGAYGYTF. The CDR3 region has the DNA TGTGCCAGCACCACCATGGGGGGGGCCTATGGCTACACCTTC.

Written as DNA, the CDR3 is TGTGCCAGCAGGTTGGGGGGGGCAGATGAGCAGTTCTTC. Translation gives CASRLGGADEQFF. J is TRBJ2-1 and V is TRBV11-2, with a possible D match to TRBD2 (7 bases). CDR1 is SGHAT, CDR2 FQNNGV, per germline. Trimming left V 6 bases short and J 8 bases short, with 14 bases between. There are 13 residues in the CDR3. The full variable domain, its missing parts supplied by reference TRBV11-2 and TRBJ2-1, is EAGVAQSPRYKIIEKRQSVAFWCNPISGHATLYWYQQILGQGPKLLIQFQNNGVVDDSQLPKDRFSAERLKGVDSTLKIQPAKLEDSAVYLCASRLGGADEQFFGPGTRLTVL.

The CDR3: CASTRGGINQPQHF. The CDR3 coding sequence is TGTGCCAGTACCCGCGGGGGTATCAATCAGCCCCAGCATTTT. V and J are TRBV19 and TRBJ1-5; D possibly corresponds to TRBD1 (5 bases). The CDR3 totals 14 residues. V lost 7 bases and J lost 3, with 13 bases in between. From germline, CDR1 is LNHDA and CDR2 SQIVND (reference sequence).

The CDR3 loop reads CASSWDRGAYEQYF. The CDR3 nucleotides read TGCGCCAGCAGCTGGGACAGGGGGGCCTACGAGCAGTACTTC. This chain links TRBV5-1 with TRBJ2-7; TRBD1 matches at 11 bases. The CDR3 covers 14 residues. The ends lost 3 bases at V and 2 bases at J; junction bases unmatched: 1. Germline V gives CDR1 SGHRS, CDR2 YFSETQ.

This chain connects TRBV29-1 to TRBJ1-1; no definite D call. CDR1 is SQVTM, CDR2 ANQGSEA, per germline. The CDR3 is made up of 15 amino acids. Trimming left V 3 bases short and J 5 bases short, with 19 bases between. In DNA form, the CDR3 reads TGCAGCGTTGATGGGCAAGCCAACCTGGGGACTGAAGCTTTCTTT. It translates to CSVDGQANLGTEAFF. The whole variable domain, remainder taken from reference TRBV29-1 and TRBJ1-1, is SAVISQKPSRDICQRGTSLTIQCQVDSQVTMMFWYRQQPGQSLTLIATANQGSEATYESGFVIDKFPISRPNLTFSTLTVSNMSPEDSSIYLCSVDGQANLGTEAFFGQGTRLTVV.

The chain employs TRBV5-1 and TRBJ1-6; D remains ambiguous. There are 19 residues in the CDR3. Germline CDR1 SGHRS, CDR2 YFSETQ. The ends were cut back, 4 bases at V and 0 bases at J, with 20 bases in the middle. The DNA of the CDR3 is TGCGCCAGCAGCCCGGTGGAATCAGCCCTTCTCTCCTATAATTCACCCCTCCACTTT. Amino acid sequence: CASSPVESALLSYNSPLHF.

The chain combines TRBV6-5 with TRBJ2-5; D is possibly TRBD2 (6 bases). V was shortened by 6 bases and J by 6 bases, with 11 bases between the two germline ends. From germline, CDR1 is MNHEY and CDR2 SVGAGI. The CDR3 length is 12 residues. The CDR3 spells CASRASAKTQYF. CDR3 DNA sequence: TGTGCCAGCAGGGCTAGCGCCAAGACCCAGTACTTC.

The J gene is TRBJ2-2, the V gene TRBV10-2, with 9 bases identical to TRBD2. The germline V gene has CDR1 WSHSY and CDR2 SAAADI. After removal of 7 bases from V and 4 bases from J, the junction contained 16 bases not matched to a gene. This CDR3 region has 18 residues. CDR3 amino acids: CASTPLGGGARGTGELFF. CDR3 in DNA: TGCGCCAGCACCCCACTGGGCGGGGGGGCCAGGGGCACCGGGGAGCTGTTTTTT.

This clone has just one count. The chain is built from TRBV9 and TRBJ2-2; D may match TRBD1 or TRBD2 (5 bases each). CDR1 is SGDLS, CDR2 YYNGEE, per germline. V shed 0 bases and J shed 6 bases, with 6 bases lying between them. The CDR3 consists of 13 residues. The CDR3 coding sequence is TGTGCCAGCAGCGTAGCGGGGCCCGGGGAGCTGTTTTTT. Its protein is CASSVAGPGELFF.

The V gene is TRBV10-3, the J gene TRBJ2-7, with 7 bases fitting TRBD1. The CDR3 is 13 amino acids. Germline values: CDR1 ENHRY, CDR2 SYGVKD. The V segment lost 4 bases and the J segment 2 bases; nucleotides outside the gene matches: 2. The CDR3 region has the DNA TGTGCCATCAGTGGGGACAGTACCTACGAGCAGTACTTC. It codes for CAISGDSTYEQYF.

V usage is TRBV5-8 and J usage is TRBJ1-1; D unclear. V was trimmed by 4 bases and J by 1 base, leaving 11 bases between them. CDR3 size: 14 residues. Per the germline V gene, CDR1 is SGHTS and CDR2 is YDEGEE. DNA of the CDR3: TGTGCCAGCAGCCTGGAGGGCAGGAACACTGAAGCTTTCTTT. Its protein is CASSLEGRNTEAFF.

This clone has just one count. The V gene is TRBV4-1, the J gene TRBJ1-2; TRBD1 matches at 7 bases. The germline gives CDR1 MGHRA, CDR2 YSYEKL. The CDR3 has 16 amino acids. V gave up 2 bases and J gave up 0 bases; unmatched junction bases: 6. CDR3 region: CASSQPYRGSNYGYTF. The CDR3 bases are TGCGCCAGCAGCCAACCTTACAGGGGATCTAACTATGGCTACACCTTC.

CDR3 sequence reads: CASNNIPGTIYF. CDR3 bases: TGTGCCAGTAACAATATCCCGGGAACCATATATTTT. The chain carries TRBV19 and TRBJ1-3; D remains unclear. The CDR3 is made up of 12 amino acids. V was shortened by 7 bases and J by 10 bases, with 14 bases between the two germline ends. Germline V gene data show CDR1 as LNHDA and CDR2 as SQIVND (reference sequence).

This chain links TRBV24-1 with TRBJ2-3; no reliable D call. In germline, CDR1 is KGHDR, CDR2 SFDVKD. Trimming removed 4 bases at V and 3 bases at J, with 7 bases between. The CDR3 loop spans 13 amino acids. The CDR3 region has the DNA TGTGCCACCAGTGACGGTGGGACAGATACGCAGTATTTT. Its protein is CATSDGGTDTQYF.

The V and J genes are TRBV6-5 and TRBJ1-5, with D maybe TRBD1 (5 bases). This CDR3 is 13 amino acids long. Germline CDR1 MNHEY, CDR2 SVGAGI. V was pared by 8 bases and J by 4 bases, with 12 bases between. Written as DNA, the CDR3 is TGTGCCAGCGTCGGCAGGGAGAATCAGCCCCAGCATTTT. Its translation is CASVGRENQPQHF.

As DNA, the CDR3 is TGTGCCAGCAGACTCAAGCGGGCCCCCACACCCTGGTTGGGAGAGACCCAGTACTTC. The encoded protein is CASRLKRAPTPWLGETQYF. This chain links TRBV7-8 with TRBJ2-5, with TRBD2 as a possible D gene (6 bases). V lost 6 bases to trimming and J lost 4 bases, with 30 bases between them. This CDR3 is 19 amino acids long. Germline V gene sequence: CDR1 SGHVS, CDR2 FQNEAQ.

This chain links TRBV19 with TRBJ1-6; tentatively, D is TRBD1 (6 bases). This CDR3 has 17 residues. Between the trimmed V and J ends, which lost 1 base and 0 bases, there was a span of 10 bases. The germline V gene encodes CDR1 LNHDA and CDR2 SQIVND (reference sequence). The CDR3 region is CASSIGDRSSYNSPLHF. In DNA, the CDR3 is TGTGCCAGTAGTATAGGTGACAGGAGCTCCTATAATTCACCCCTCCACTTT.

V gene TRBV2 combines with J gene TRBJ2-3; 8 bases are shared with TRBD2. The CDR3 is made up of 16 amino acids. V dropped 7 bases and J dropped 1; count of bases not matched to a gene: 10. CDR1 is SNHLY, CDR2 FYNNEI, per germline. DNA for the CDR3: TGTGCCAGCATAGAAGGGCTAGCGGGCGGCACAGATACGCAGTATTTT. Translated: CASIEGLAGGTDTQYF.

J is TRBJ2-5 and V is TRBV12-5, with D possibly matching TRBD2 (6 bases). The CDR3 sequence is 16 residues long. Germline V CDR1 and CDR2: LGHNT, FRNRAP. V lost 2 bases, J lost 2 bases, and 15 bases lay in between. The CDR3 sequence is CASGLTWGGGQETQYF. The CDR3 coding sequence is TGTGCTAGTGGTTTGACCTGGGGAGGAGGTCAAGAGACCCAGTACTTC.

V and J are TRBV12-3 or TRBV12-4 and TRBJ1-6; a weak D match, TRBD1 (6 bases). There are 13 residues in the CDR3. V was pared by 4 bases and J by 14 bases, with 15 bases between. This chain's CDR3 is CASSSAGTTTLHF. In nucleotides, the CDR3 is TGTGCCAGCAGTTCTGCAGGGACAACTACCCTCCACTTT.

The chain combines TRBV2 with TRBJ2-2; TRBD2 matches 7 bases. The germline V gene encodes CDR1 SNHLY and CDR2 FYNNEI. V lost 6 bases to trimming and J lost 6 bases; unmatched junction nucleotides: 4. This CDR3 comprises 13 residues. The CDR3 reads CASRKTSAGELFF. DNA for the CDR3: TGTGCCAGCAGGAAAACTAGCGCCGGGGAGCTGTTTTTT.

The J gene is TRBJ2-7, the V gene TRBV18; D is unresolved. Germline V CDR1 and CDR2: KGHSH, LQKENI. Trimming removed 3 bases from V and 5 bases from J, with 8 bases in between. The CDR3 runs to 12 residues. The CDR3: CASSPVLNEQYF. The CDR3 DNA reads TGTGCCAGCTCACCGGTGTTAAACGAGCAGTACTTC.

CDR3 sequence reads: CASSFQGNEQFF. In DNA, the CDR3 is TGCGCCAGCAGCTTCCAAGGGAATGAGCAGTTCTTC. The genes are TRBV5-1 and TRBJ2-1; D gene unclear. V dropped 2 bases and J dropped 7 bases, with 7 bases sitting between them. In germline, CDR1 is SGHRS, CDR2 YFSETQ. The CDR3 has 12 amino acids. Together with reference TRBV5-1 and TRBJ2-1, the CDR3 gives the full variable domain: KAGVTQTPRYLIKTRGQQVTLSCSPISGHRSVSWYQQTPGQGLQFLFEYFSETQRNKGNFPGRFSGRQFSNSRSEMNVSTLELGDSALYLCASSFQGNEQFFGPGTRLTVL.